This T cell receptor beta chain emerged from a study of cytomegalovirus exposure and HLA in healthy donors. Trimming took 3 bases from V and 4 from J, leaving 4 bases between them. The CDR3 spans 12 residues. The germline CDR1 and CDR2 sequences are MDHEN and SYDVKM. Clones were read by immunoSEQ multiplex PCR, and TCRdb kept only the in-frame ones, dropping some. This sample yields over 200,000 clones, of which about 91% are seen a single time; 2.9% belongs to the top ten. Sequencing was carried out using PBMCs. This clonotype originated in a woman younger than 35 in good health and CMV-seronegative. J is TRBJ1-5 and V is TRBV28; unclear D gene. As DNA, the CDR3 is TGTGCCAGCAGTTTTCCAAATCAGCCCCAGCATTTT. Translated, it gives CASSFPNQPQHF.